One and the same sample provided the 27 T cell receptor beta chains below, sequenced in a study of shared clonotypes between healthy human individuals. TCRdb keeps only in-frame clones here, not all; method: immunoSEQ multiplex PCR. The sample has over a million clones, roughly 96% seen once. Specimen: naive CD4+ T cells sorted from blood. Subset reported: CD45RA+ positively selected. The receptors were sampled from a man in his thirties or forties in good health.

The chain employs TRBV7-9 and TRBJ1-2; D not resolved. CDR3 length: 13 residues. V was pared by 4 bases and J by 6 bases, with 12 bases between. Germline V gene data show CDR1 as SEHNR and CDR2 as FQNEAQ (reference sequence). CDR3 nucleotide sequence: TGTGCCAGCAGCTGGGGAGGCGGGGATGGCTACACCTTC. This codes for CASSWGGGDGYTF.

V and J are TRBV18 and TRBJ2-3, with 8 nucleotides matching TRBD1. Germline V gives CDR1 KGHSH, CDR2 LQKENI. The CDR3 runs 17 residues. V shed 2 bases, J shed 0 bases, and the junction held 7 bases outside the gene matches. The CDR3 sequence: CASSPSRTGLSTDTQYF. As DNA, the CDR3 is TGTGCCAGCTCACCATCCCGGACAGGGCTGAGCACAGATACGCAGTATTTT.

This chain links TRBV28 with TRBJ1-2; D is uncertain. The length of the CDR3 is 12 residues. V was cut by 6 bases and J by 1 base, with 6 bases left in between. Per germline, CDR1 MDHEN and CDR2 SYDVKM. CDR3 protein: CASSTYNYGYTF. The CDR3 DNA is TGTGCCAGCAGCACCTATAACTATGGCTACACCTTC.

The chain links TRBV11-2 to TRBJ2-1, with unresolved D. CDR3 length: 14 residues. Trimming shortened V by 4 bases and J by 7 bases, and 14 bases separated the two germline ends. CDR1 is SGHAT, CDR2 FQNNGV, per germline. The CDR3 is CASSSYDVVNEQFF. Written as DNA, the CDR3 is TGTGCCAGCAGCTCCTATGATGTCGTGAATGAGCAGTTCTTC.

This chain links TRBV11-2 with TRBJ2-1; 12 nucleotides align to TRBD2. Germline V gives CDR1 SGHAT, CDR2 FQNNGV. V lost 1 base to trimming and J lost 4 bases; unmatched junction nucleotides: 2. The CDR3 is made up of 16 amino acids. CDR3 amino acids: CASSLVTSGGYNEQFF. Written as DNA, the CDR3 is TGTGCCAGCAGCTTAGTTACTAGCGGGGGGTACAATGAGCAGTTCTTC.

V and J are TRBV5-1 and TRBJ2-2; tentatively, D is TRBD1 or TRBD2 (5 bases each). This CDR3 region has 16 residues. Germline-derived CDR1 and CDR2 are SGHRS and YFSETQ. V lost 4 bases to trimming and J lost 0 bases, with 13 bases between them. In nucleotides, the CDR3 is TGCGCCAGCAGCCAGGGAGCGAATACGAACACCGGGGAGCTGTTTTTT. Translating gives CASSQGANTNTGELFF. The whole variable domain, remainder taken from reference TRBV5-1 and TRBJ2-2, is KAGVTQTPRYLIKTRGQQVTLSCSPISGHRSVSWYQQTPGQGLQFLFEYFSETQRNKGNFPGRFSGRQFSNSRSEMNVSTLELGDSALYLCASSQGANTNTGELFFGEGSRLTVL.

The rearrangement joins TRBV6-5 to TRBJ1-5; 10 bases align to TRBD1. CDR1 is MNHEY, CDR2 SVGAGI, per germline. The CDR3 covers 16 residues. After removal of 4 bases from V and 5 bases from J, the junction contained 8 bases not matched to a gene. DNA of the CDR3: TGTGCCAGCAGTTTAGTGGGGACAGGGGTTTATCAGCCCCAGCATTTT. Its protein product is CASSLVGTGVYQPQHF.

The J gene is TRBJ2-3, the V gene TRBV7-6, with 7 bases that match TRBD2. Germline CDR1 SGHVS, CDR2 FNYEAQ. This CDR3 has 16 residues. V gave up 4 bases and J gave up 3 bases; unmatched junction bases: 10. CDR3 protein: CASSWLGEGRTDTQYF. The CDR3, as DNA: TGTGCCAGCAGCTGGCTTGGGGAGGGCCGTACAGATACGCAGTATTTT. The variable domain in full, with the rest retrieved from reference TRBV7-6 and TRBJ2-3, is GAGVSQSPRYKVTKRGQDVALRCDPISGHVSLYWYRQALGQGPEFLTYFNYEAQQDKSGLPNDRFSAERPEGSISTLTIQRTEQRDSAMYRCASSWLGEGRTDTQYFGPGTRLTVL.

V usage is TRBV19 and J usage is TRBJ1-2, with D uncertain. V lost 5 bases and J lost 8, with 9 bases in between. Per germline, CDR1 LNHDA and CDR2 SQIVND (reference sequence). The CDR3 covers 11 residues. The CDR3 DNA follows: TGTGCCAGTAGTTCAACTCTCGGCTACACCTTC. It yields the protein CASSSTLGYTF.

The rearrangement links TRBV14 to TRBJ2-3; 7 nucleotides align to TRBD2. CDR1 and CDR2 from the germline V gene are SGHDN and FVKESK. J was trimmed by 6 bases and V by 1 base; bases with no gene match: 4. The CDR3 covers 14 residues. The CDR3 DNA is TGTGCCAGCAGCCAAGTTGTGGGAGGGGATACGCAGTATTTT. Translating it yields CASSQVVGGDTQYF.

The chain carries TRBV28 and TRBJ1-1; D perhaps matches TRBD1 (5 bases). The ends were cut back, 8 bases at V and 3 bases at J, with 13 bases in the middle. CDR1 and CDR2 (germline): MDHEN, SYDVKM. The CDR3 consists of 13 residues. DNA of the CDR3: TGTGCCAGCTTTGAAAGGGGTTACACTGAAGCTTTCTTT. Translation gives CASFERGYTEAFF.

The sample holds one count of this clone. The chain employs TRBV5-6 and TRBJ1-5; D gene uncertain. Trimming left V 0 bases short and J 3 bases short, with 16 bases between. The CDR3 runs 17 residues. The germline V gene has CDR1 SGHDT and CDR2 YYEEEE. Here the CDR3 DNA reads TGTGCCAGCAGCTTGGGCCCAGTCCACAGCCCCAATCAGCCCCAGCATTTT. Translation gives CASSLGPVHSPNQPQHF.

The chain is built from TRBV7-3 and TRBJ2-1; the match to TRBD2 covers 8 bases. The CDR3 contains 15 residues. With V trimmed by 5 bases and J by 2 bases, 5 bases remained unmatched. Germline V gene lookup returns CDR1 SGHTA and CDR2 FQGTGA. CDR3 sequence: CASSQTGGPYNEQFF. CDR3 in DNA: TGTGCCAGCAGCCAGACGGGAGGGCCCTACAATGAGCAGTTCTTC. Combining the CDR3 with reference TRBV7-3 and TRBJ2-1 gives the whole variable domain GAGVSQTPSNKVTEKGKYVELRCDPISGHTALYWYRQSLGQGPEFLIYFQGTGAADDSGLPNDRFFAVRPEGSVSTLKIQRTERGDSAVYLCASSQTGGPYNEQFFGPGTRLTVL.

This sequence joins TRBV9 and TRBJ2-1, with 10 bases matching TRBD2. This CDR3 spans 15 amino acids. Germline CDR1 is SGDLS and CDR2 is YYNGEE. V shed 1 base and J 8 bases; nucleotides not matched to a gene: 6. The CDR3 sequence is CASSVQTSGLYEQFF. The CDR3 DNA is TGTGCCAGCAGCGTACAGACTAGCGGGCTCTATGAGCAGTTCTTC. Using reference TRBV9 and TRBJ2-1 for the parts outside the CDR3, the full variable domain is DSGVTQTPKHLITATGQRVTLRCSPRSGDLSVYWYQQSLDQGLQFLIQYYNGEERAKGNILERFSAQQFPDLHSELNLSSLELGDSALYFCASSVQTSGLYEQFFGPGTRLTVL.

This chain links TRBV2 with TRBJ2-2, with TRBD2 as a possible D gene (6 bases). CDR3 size: 14 residues. The V and J ends lost 8 bases and 1 base respectively, with 11 bases between them. CDR1 is SNHLY and CDR2 is FYNNEI in the germline V gene. The CDR3 spells CASLWRENTGELFF. DNA of the CDR3: TGTGCCAGCCTATGGAGGGAGAACACCGGGGAGCTGTTTTTT.

This clone appeared once. The chain combines TRBV7-9 with TRBJ2-3; TRBD2 is a possible D gene (5 bases). The CDR3 extends over 12 amino acids. V gave up 6 bases and J gave up 6 bases, with 10 bases separating them. Germline-derived CDR1 and CDR2 are SEHNR and FQNEAQ (reference sequence). The CDR3 nucleotides are TGTGCCAGCAGACTCTCGGGGGATACGCAGTATTTT. This codes for CASRLSGDTQYF. Full variable domain (rest looked up from reference TRBV7-9 and TRBJ2-3): DTGVSQNPRHKITKRGQNVTFRCDPISEHNRLYWYRQTLGQGPEFLTYFQNEAQLEKSRLLSDRFSAERPKGSFSTLEIQRTEQGDSAMYLCASRLSGDTQYFGPGTRLTVL.

On this clone: The sample carries other DNA sequences with the same CDR3. This chain joins TRBV9 and TRBJ1-1; D is unresolved. The CDR3 runs 13 residues. Germline V gives CDR1 SGDLS, CDR2 YYNGEE. With 0 bases removed from V and 4 bases from J, the gap between germline ends came to 7 bases. This CDR3 reads CASSVVGSTEAFF. DNA for the CDR3: TGTGCCAGCAGCGTAGTTGGGTCCACTGAAGCTTTCTTT.

The chain employs TRBV29-1 and TRBJ2-3, with 7 bases fitting TRBD2. CDR1 and CDR2 from the germline V gene are SQVTM and ANQGSEA. The ends lost 4 bases at V and 2 bases at J; junction bases unmatched: 6. The CDR3 spans 14 residues. The DNA of the CDR3 is TGCAGCGTTGTTAGTAGCGGGTTCACAGATACGCAGTATTTT. Amino acids: CSVVSSGFTDTQYF.

The V call is TRBV7-9, the J call TRBJ2-3; D gene uncertain. The V gene's germline CDR1 is SEHNR and CDR2 FQNEAQ (reference sequence). The CDR3 runs to 13 residues. V lost 2 bases to trimming and J lost 2 bases, with 5 bases between them. The CDR3 region is CASSLYITDTQYF. DNA of the CDR3: TGTGCCAGCAGCTTATACATCACAGATACGCAGTATTTT.

The chain combines TRBV6-1 with TRBJ2-7, with D possibly TRBD2 on 6 matching bases. The CDR3 length is 17 residues. Germline V gene data show CDR1 as MNHNS and CDR2 as SASEGT. Trimming took off 1 base at V and 4 bases at J, with 20 bases between the two ends. The CDR3 sequence is CASSEGAGFGRIYEQYF. In DNA, the CDR3 is TGTGCCAGCAGTGAAGGTGCGGGATTTGGGAGAATTTACGAGCAGTACTTC.

The chain combines TRBV11-3 with TRBJ2-7; D possibly uses TRBD1 or TRBD2 (6 bases each). V lost 8 bases and J 3 bases, leaving 17 bases between the germline ends. This CDR3 is built from 14 residues. The germline V gene has CDR1 SGHNT and CDR2 YENEEA. CDR3 sequence reads: CASALGGQGYEQYF. The DNA for the CDR3 is TGTGCCAGCGCTTTAGGGGGGCAGGGCTACGAGCAGTACTTC.

The V and J genes are TRBV19 and TRBJ2-4; D is unclear. CDR1 is LNHDA and CDR2 is SQIVND in the germline V gene (reference sequence). V was pared by 6 bases and J by 3 bases, with 15 bases between. This CDR3 is built from 15 residues. The CDR3: CASSFRPQGKNIQYF. In DNA form, the CDR3 reads TGTGCCAGTAGCTTCCGCCCTCAAGGCAAAAACATTCAGTACTTC.

The V and J genes are TRBV5-6 and TRBJ2-5, with 8 bases matching TRBD1. The CDR3 has 14 residues. Germline loops: CDR1 SGHDT, CDR2 YYEEEE. V was clipped by 4 bases and J by 3 bases; unmatched bases: 5. The CDR3: CASSRTGQEETQYF. For the CDR3, the DNA is TGTGCCAGCAGCCGAACGGGACAGGAAGAGACCCAGTACTTC.

V and J are TRBV6-1 and TRBJ2-2, with TRBD2 matching 10 bases. Unmatched junction bases numbered 7, after V lost 6 bases and J lost 6 bases. Germline V lookup: CDR1 MNHNS, CDR2 SASEGT. This CDR3 spans 15 amino acids. The CDR3 DNA sequence: TGTGCCAGCAGGGCAGGGACTAGCGTGGCCGGGGAGCTGTTTTTT. It codes for CASRAGTSVAGELFF.

This CDR3 reads CAISEKSNTEAFF. The CDR3 nucleotides are TGTGCCATCAGTGAGAAGTCGAACACTGAAGCTTTCTTT. V gene TRBV10-3 combines with J gene TRBJ1-1; no reliable D call. Germline lookup yields CDR1 ENHRY and CDR2 SYGVKD. This CDR3 spans 13 amino acids. V lost 2 bases, J lost 1 base, and 5 bases lay in between.

The rearrangement links TRBV6-1 to TRBJ2-1; 10 bases agree with TRBD1. The CDR3 totals 13 residues. Per the germline V gene, CDR1 is MNHNS and CDR2 is SASEGT. V lost 7 bases, J lost 8 bases, and 5 bases stayed unmatched. This CDR3 is CASTSTGGYEQFF. The CDR3 DNA follows: TGTGCCAGCACCTCGACAGGGGGCTATGAGCAGTTCTTC.

The genes are TRBV5-1 and TRBJ2-7, with a possible D match to TRBD2 (5 bases). Germline CDR1 and CDR2: SGHRS and YFSETQ. This CDR3 region has 14 residues. The germline V and J ends were trimmed by 0 bases and 2 bases, with 9 bases remaining between them. CDR3 sequence (DNA): TGCGCCAGCAGCTTGGAACTAGTCCCCTACGAGCAGTACTTC. Translation gives CASSLELVPYEQYF.